Listed below are T cell receptor beta chains from one sample, sequenced in a study of T cells after yellow fever vaccination. TCRdb recomputed calls from the 5' RACE reads with MiXCR, one row per CDR3 protein. The repertoire holds nearly 550,000 distinct CDR3 sequences, with roughly 21% as singletons. Sequencing used PBMCs, obtained 15 days after the yellow fever booster vaccination. All receptors come from a man under 40 who received the YFV17D yellow fever vaccine. The CDR3 runs from the conserved cysteine through the conserved F or W. D genes are given only for firm matches. For some rows the clone size is stated as once, few or many, or as a class when expanded; others skip it.

V gene: TRBV28
D gene: NA
clone size: few
J gene: TRBJ2-5
CDR3 DNA: TGTGCCAGCAGTTCCTCACTGGAAGGGGAGACCCAGTACTTC
CDR3 protein: CASSSSLEGETQYF

V gene: TRBV7-2
D gene: TRBD1
clone size: NA
J gene: TRBJ2-7
CDR3 DNA: TGTGCCAGCAGTTCTGCGGGGACAGGGAGCTACGAGCAGTACTTC
CDR3 protein: CASSSAGTGSYEQYF

V gene: TRBV4-3
D gene: NA
clone size: NA
J gene: TRBJ2-1
CDR3 DNA: TGCGCCAGCAGCCAAGATAGCGGTGGATACAATGAGCAGTTCTTC
CDR3 protein: CASSQDSGGYNEQFF

V gene: TRBV28
D gene: NA
clone size: NA
J gene: TRBJ2-3
CDR3 DNA: TGTGCCAGCAGTGGAGGATTAGATACGCAGTATTTT
CDR3 protein: CASSGGLDTQYF

V gene: TRBV12-3/TRBV12-4
D gene: NA
clone size: few
J gene: TRBJ2-5
CDR3 DNA: TGTGCCAGCAGTTTGGGGGCCACGGGGGGAGCCGTGGTAGAGACCCAGTACTTC
CDR3 protein: CASSLGATGGAVVETQYF

V gene: TRBV24-1
D gene: TRBD2
clone size: few
J gene: TRBJ2-5
CDR3 DNA: TGTGCCACCAGTGAGCGGCGCGGGAGGGAGACCCAGTACTTC
CDR3 protein: CATSERRGRETQYF

V gene: TRBV27
D gene: NA
clone size: NA
J gene: TRBJ1-2
CDR3 DNA: TGTGCCAGCAGTATCCAGGGGCGAAACTATGGCTACACCTTC
CDR3 protein: CASSIQGRNYGYTF

V gene: TRBV11-2
D gene: TRBD2
clone size: NA
J gene: TRBJ2-1
CDR3 DNA: TGTGCCAGCAGCTTAGTGGGTGGTAGCGGGAGCTCCTACAATGAGCAGTTCTTC
CDR3 protein: CASSLVGGSGSSYNEQFF

V gene: TRBV7-9
D gene: TRBD1
clone size: NA
J gene: TRBJ1-2
CDR3 DNA: TGTGCCAGCAGCAGACAGGGGGCAATTGATGGCTACACCTTC
CDR3 protein: CASSRQGAIDGYTF

V gene: TRBV12-3/TRBV12-4
D gene: TRBD1
clone size: NA
J gene: TRBJ2-7
CDR3 DNA: TGTGCCAGCAGGTACGGGACAGGGACCTCCGAGCAGTACTTC
CDR3 protein: CASRYGTGTSEQYF

V gene: TRBV7-2
D gene: NA
clone size: NA
J gene: TRBJ1-6
CDR3 DNA: TGTGCCAGCAAGGATGAGGACAGCTCCTATAATTCACCCCTCCACTTT
CDR3 protein: CASKDEDSSYNSPLHF

V gene: TRBV7-9
D gene: TRBD2
clone size: NA
J gene: TRBJ2-6
CDR3 DNA: TGTGCCAGCCAAGCGGGAGCGGGGGTCTCTGGGGCCAACGTCCTGACTTTC
CDR3 protein: CASQAGAGVSGANVLTF

V gene: TRBV12-3/TRBV12-4
D gene: NA
clone size: few
J gene: TRBJ2-7
CDR3 DNA: TGTGCCAGCAGTTCGGGCAGTCGCGCTGGGTCCTACGAGCAGTACTTC
CDR3 protein: CASSSGSRAGSYEQYF

V gene: TRBV12-3/TRBV12-4
D gene: TRBD2
clone size: NA
J gene: TRBJ2-1
CDR3 DNA: TGTGCCACCCTTCGGACTAGCGGCTCCTACAATGAGCAGTTCTTC
CDR3 protein: CATLRTSGSYNEQFF

V gene: TRBV4-3
D gene: TRBD2
clone size: NA
J gene: TRBJ2-1
CDR3 DNA: TGCGCCAGCAGCCAAATAGCGGGAGGGCCGAGCAATGAGCAGTTCTTC
CDR3 protein: CASSQIAGGPSNEQFF

V gene: TRBV5-1
D gene: TRBD1
clone size: NA
J gene: TRBJ2-7
CDR3 DNA: TGCGCCAGCAGCTTGGTGTCAGGGGACAGCTCCTACGAGCAGTACTTC
CDR3 protein: CASSLVSGDSSYEQYF

V gene: TRBV18
D gene: TRBD2
clone size: NA
J gene: TRBJ2-1
CDR3 DNA: TGTGCCAGCTCACCACCGATAGCGGGAGCGTTAAATGAGCAGTTCTTC
CDR3 protein: CASSPPIAGALNEQFF

V gene: TRBV7-2
D gene: NA
clone size: few
J gene: TRBJ2-5
CDR3 DNA: TGTGCCAGCAGCAGGTCTGTCGAATCCCAGTACTTC
CDR3 protein: CASSRSVESQYF

V gene: TRBV14
D gene: TRBD2
clone size: NA
J gene: TRBJ2-1
CDR3 DNA: TGTGCCAGCAGCCAAGTTCTGGCTAGCGGGACTCCTTTAAATGAGCAGTTCTTC
CDR3 protein: CASSQVLASGTPLNEQFF

V gene: TRBV19
D gene: NA
clone size: NA
J gene: TRBJ1-1
CDR3 DNA: TGTGCCAGTAAAACCCCGACTGGCACTGAAGCTTTCTTT
CDR3 protein: CASKTPTGTEAFF

V gene: TRBV30
D gene: NA
clone size: few
J gene: TRBJ1-2
CDR3 DNA: TGTGCCTGGAGCCACTCTAACTATGGCTACACCTTC
CDR3 protein: CAWSHSNYGYTF

V gene: TRBV29-1
D gene: NA
clone size: NA
J gene: TRBJ2-7
CDR3 DNA: TGCAGCGTTGATAACGGCGCAGGAGCCTACGAGCAGTACTTC
CDR3 protein: CSVDNGAGAYEQYF

V gene: TRBV2
D gene: TRBD2
clone size: few
J gene: TRBJ2-5
CDR3 DNA: TGTGCCAGCAAACGACTAGCGGGAGATACCTGGGAGACCCAGTACTTC
CDR3 protein: CASKRLAGDTWETQYF

V gene: TRBV28
D gene: TRBD2
clone size: NA
J gene: TRBJ2-3
CDR3 DNA: TGTGCCAGCAATCAGTTAACGAAGCGGGAGTTGTCAGATACGCAGTATTTT
CDR3 protein: CASNQLTKRELSDTQYF

V gene: TRBV20-1
D gene: NA
clone size: few
J gene: TRBJ2-7
CDR3 DNA: TGCAGTGCTAGGATGGGACGGGTCACCTACGAGCAGTACTTC
CDR3 protein: CSARMGRVTYEQYF

V gene: TRBV7-3
D gene: TRBD2
clone size: few
J gene: TRBJ2-3
CDR3 DNA: TGTGCCAGCAGCATCGCCGGGACTAGCGGGAGAGATACGCAGTATTTT
CDR3 protein: CASSIAGTSGRDTQYF

V gene: TRBV7-9
D gene: TRBD2
clone size: once
J gene: TRBJ2-1
CDR3 DNA: TGTGCCAGCAGCTTAGCGCAGAAACTAGCGGGATCAAATTCTCTGTTCTTC
CDR3 protein: CASSLAQKLAGSNSLFF

V gene: TRBV20-1
D gene: TRBD1
clone size: few
J gene: TRBJ2-5
CDR3 DNA: TGCAGTGCTAGAGCGGACAGGGGTACAAAGACCCAGTACTTC
CDR3 protein: CSARADRGTKTQYF

V gene: TRBV18
D gene: NA
clone size: NA
J gene: TRBJ2-4
CDR3 DNA: TGTGCCAGCTCACCGAGACAACACAAAAACATTCAGTACTTC
CDR3 protein: CASSPRQHKNIQYF

V gene: TRBV6-2/TRBV6-3
D gene: TRBD2
clone size: NA
J gene: TRBJ2-1
CDR3 DNA: TGTGCCAGCAGTTACTCTCAGCGGGACTTGTTCTTC
CDR3 protein: CASSYSQRDLFF

V gene: TRBV6-1
D gene: NA
clone size: few
J gene: TRBJ2-5
CDR3 DNA: TGTGCCAGCAGGGGGCACGGAAAAGAGACCCAGTACTTC
CDR3 protein: CASRGHGKETQYF

V gene: TRBV12-3/TRBV12-4
D gene: NA
clone size: few
J gene: TRBJ2-1
CDR3 DNA: TGTGCCAGCAGTTCAGAGCTTCTCTACAATGAGCAGTTCTTC
CDR3 protein: CASSSELLYNEQFF

V gene: TRBV28
D gene: TRBD1
clone size: NA
J gene: TRBJ2-7
CDR3 DNA: TGTGCCAGCAGTCCCAGGGGGCAAGACGAGCAGTACTTC
CDR3 protein: CASSPRGQDEQYF

V gene: TRBV6-1
D gene: TRBD1
clone size: few
J gene: TRBJ2-1
CDR3 DNA: TGTGCCAGCAGAAGGGACAGAGATATCTATGAGCAGTTCTTC
CDR3 protein: CASRRDRDIYEQFF

V gene: TRBV7-9
D gene: TRBD1
clone size: NA
J gene: TRBJ2-1
CDR3 DNA: TGTGCCAGCAGCTATCGGGACAGATACAATGAGCAGTTCTTC
CDR3 protein: CASSYRDRYNEQFF

V gene: TRBV15
D gene: NA
clone size: NA
J gene: TRBJ2-2
CDR3 DNA: TGTGCCGCCCAATCGGAGGCTACGCGAGGGGAGCTGTTTTTT
CDR3 protein: CAAQSEATRGELFF

V gene: TRBV15
D gene: TRBD1
clone size: NA
J gene: TRBJ2-2
CDR3 DNA: TGTGCCACCAGCGGGGGACAGGGACTCTCCGGGGAGCTGTTTTTT
CDR3 protein: CATSGGQGLSGELFF

V gene: TRBV20-1
D gene: TRBD1
clone size: NA
J gene: TRBJ1-4
CDR3 DNA: TGCAGTGCTGCGACAGGGGGCCATGAAAAACTGTTTTTT
CDR3 protein: CSAATGGHEKLFF

V gene: TRBV5-1
D gene: TRBD2
clone size: NA
J gene: TRBJ2-7
CDR3 DNA: TGCGCCAGCAGGAAATCCGGGACTAGCGGGAGGGAAGACGAGCAGTACTTC
CDR3 protein: CASRKSGTSGREDEQYF

V gene: TRBV6-5
D gene: NA
clone size: NA
J gene: TRBJ1-1
CDR3 DNA: TGTGCCAGCAGTTACTCTTTACAGAAATACATGAACACTGAAGCTTTCTTT
CDR3 protein: CASSYSLQKYMNTEAFF

V gene: TRBV7-2
D gene: NA
clone size: few
J gene: TRBJ2-7
CDR3 DNA: TGTGCCAGCAGCTTAGTAGGGGGAAGGCAGTACGAGCAGTACTTC
CDR3 protein: CASSLVGGRQYEQYF

V gene: TRBV20-1
D gene: TRBD2
clone size: NA
J gene: TRBJ2-1
CDR3 DNA: TGCAGTGCTAGAGATCGTAGCGGGAGCTCGAAAGGGTCCTACAATGAGCAGTTCTTC
CDR3 protein: CSARDRSGSSKGSYNEQFF

V gene: TRBV11-3
D gene: NA
clone size: NA
J gene: TRBJ2-3
CDR3 DNA: TGTGCCAGCAGCTTCGGGGACGGAGATACGCAGTATTTT
CDR3 protein: CASSFGDGDTQYF

V gene: TRBV19
D gene: NA
clone size: NA
J gene: TRBJ2-7
CDR3 DNA: TGTGCCAGTAGTATCGGCGGGATACTACACGAGCAGTACTTC
CDR3 protein: CASSIGGILHEQYF

V gene: TRBV5-1
D gene: NA
clone size: NA
J gene: TRBJ2-1
CDR3 DNA: TGCGCCAGCAGCTTAGTACGGGATTACAATGAGCAGTTCTTC
CDR3 protein: CASSLVRDYNEQFF

V gene: TRBV9
D gene: NA
clone size: NA
J gene: TRBJ2-7
CDR3 DNA: TGTGCCAGCAACGGGGGACAGCCCACCTACGAGCAGTACTTC
CDR3 protein: CASNGGQPTYEQYF